The sample holds many counts of the clone carrying this T cell receptor (beta chain). Its target is unknown. This sample is part of a study of Graves' ophthalmopathy and Graves' hyperthyroidism. Study-level information: The term stable hyperthyroidism indicated an absence of ophthalmopathy within 18 months of follow-up. Study-level results: The model forecast ophthalmopathy progression, reaching roughly 70% sensitivity and approximately 72% specificity. Most expanded clonotypes from thyroid (those above 0.001 frequency) were also found in blood.

Amplification from RNA transcripts yielded the TCR beta CDR3 regions. First-round RT-PCR used HTBI primers; second-round multiplex PCR followed. TCRdb itself ran the multiplex PCR reads through MiXCR, one entry per CDR3 protein. The sample shows about 500,000 distinct CDR3 sequences, less than 40% of them seen only once. Germline CDR1 is SGDLS and CDR2 is YYNGEE. The CDR3 consists of 13 residues. The junction had 6 bases not matched to a gene; V was cut back by 4 bases and J by 7 bases. Orbital computed tomography and thyroid ultrasound, along with TRAb, serum thyroxine and clinical symptoms, underpinned diagnosis.

The source is an adult man with Graves' hyperthyroidism. The V call is TRBV9, the J call TRBJ2-5, with 8 bases lining up with TRBD1. Input material: peripheral blood or thyroid tissue (not recorded which). The CDR3 sequence is CASSQGQGGTQYF. The DNA for the CDR3 is TGTGCCAGCAGCCAAGGACAGGGTGGGACCCAGTACTTC.